The clone carrying this T cell receptor (beta chain) was observed many times. The data were taken from a study of prognosis after radiotherapy for stage I lung cancer. Study-level background: Seven patients had squamous cell carcinoma and around 12 had adenocarcinoma. A handful of patients had distant metastases at a median of 7 months after radiotherapy, and approximately 14 showed no significant progression.

CDR3 of TCR beta was amplified from genomic DNA via a two-round multiplex PCR. Specific primers for each TRBV and TRBJ gene were what first-round PCR used. TCRdb fed the multiplex PCR reads into MiXCR, producing one record per CDR3 protein. The table shows tens of thousands of distinct CDR3 sequences, with less than 35% occurring only once. Germline loops: CDR1 SGHRS, CDR2 YFSETQ. With 3 bases clipped from V and 1 base from J, the junction kept 2 bases outside the gene matches. The CDR3 extends over 15 amino acids. All patients showed node-negative disease on CT and PET/CT and lacked prior chemotherapy, radiotherapy or other malignancies. Peripheral blood, in roughly 6-milliliter volumes, was drawn at each of two time points.

The receptor comes from a donor aged 50 or older with non-small cell lung cancer. The source was PBMCs, collected before or after stereotactic body radiation therapy (not recorded which). The J gene is TRBJ2-3, the V gene TRBV5-1; 10 bases map to TRBD2. This chain's CDR3 is CASSSGTSGTDTQYF. The CDR3 region has the DNA TGCGCCAGCAGCTCCGGGACTAGCGGCACAGATACGCAGTATTTT.